This TCR beta chain was recorded in a study of shared clonotypes between healthy human individuals. Clones were sequenced by immunoSEQ multiplex PCR, and TCRdb holds only the in-frame ones, with some missing. The data contain hundreds of thousands of clones, 60% to 80% of them singletons. This clone has just a few counts. Trimming at V came to 3 bases and at J to 7 bases, leaving 10 bases not matched to a gene. The germline CDR1 and CDR2 sequences are SGHAT and FQNNGV. This CDR3 has 17 amino acids. This clonotype was obtained from a woman aged 30 to 39 in good health. Sequenced input: memory CD4+ T cells sorted from blood. The subset was: CD45RA-negative fraction. This chain connects TRBV11-2 to TRBJ2-5; 14 bases line up with TRBD2. This CDR3 is CASSFPATSGRGRTQYF. CDR3 bases: TGTGCCAGCAGCTTCCCAGCGACTAGCGGGAGGGGGAGGACCCAGTACTTC.